The rows below give T cell receptor beta chains drawn from one sample of a study of CD8 T cells in Susac syndrome. Using its own MiXCR run on the immunoSEQ multiplex PCR reads, TCRdb lists one record per CDR3 protein. The sample has some 160,000 distinct CDR3 sequences; roughly 94% are singletons. Sequencing was done on a sample of CD4+ T cells from PBMCs. The receptors were sampled from a human donor with Susac syndrome. The CDR3 runs from the conserved cysteine through the conserved F or W. D genes are given only for firm matches. Some rows have no size entry. The others give once, few or many, or a class for an expanded clone.

j_call	cdr3_length	d_call	v_call	clone_size	cdr3_nt	cdr3_aa
TRBJ2-7	13	TRBD1	TRBV3-1	few	TGTGCCAGCAGGCGGACAGGGTCCTACGAGCAGTACTTC	CASRRTGSYEQYF
TRBJ2-2	18	TRBD2	TRBV9	-	TGTGCCAGCAGCCGAGGTAGAGCGGGGGGAATCAACACCGGGGAGCTGTTTTTT	CASSRGRAGGINTGELFF
TRBJ2-5	16	TRBD2	TRBV11-2	-	TGTGCCAGCAGCTTAGAGGGGTCTAGCGGGAGAAAGACCCAGTACTTC	CASSLEGSSGRKTQYF
TRBJ2-1	12	-	TRBV24-1	-	TGTGCCACTAAAGGAGATTACAATGAGCAGTTCTTC	CATKGDYNEQFF
TRBJ1-2	14	-	TRBV19	-	TGTGCCAGTAGCCGAGGCCCCGGTCCCTATGGCTACACCTTC	CASSRGPGPYGYTF
TRBJ1-1	14	-	TRBV9	-	TGTGCCAGCAGCGTAGCTACACAGAACACTGAAGCTTTCTTT	CASSVATQNTEAFF
TRBJ1-5	13	-	TRBV2	once	TGTGCCAGCAGTACACTACGGCTGGAGGCCCAGCATTTT	CASSTLRLEAQHF
TRBJ2-1	19	TRBD1	TRBV4-1	-	TGCGCCAGCAGCCAACGGCCGGGACAGGGGGCTGATTCCTACAATGAGCAGTTCTTC	CASSQRPGQGADSYNEQFF
TRBJ1-6	14	-	TRBV5-1	-	TGCGCCAGCAGCGTGACAGGTTATAATTCACCCCTCCACTTT	CASSVTGYNSPLHF
TRBJ2-1	12	-	TRBV15	-	TGTGCCACCAGCAGAGATTACAATGAGCAGTTCTTC	CATSRDYNEQFF
TRBJ2-2	15	-	TRBV19	-	TGTGCCAGTAGTATAGATCTCCAGCGGATCGGGGAGCTGTTTTTT	CASSIDLQRIGELFF
TRBJ1-1	13	-	TRBV20-1	-	TGCAGTGCCGCGGGACTGATGAACACTGAAGCTTTCTTT	CSAAGLMNTEAFF
TRBJ1-1	13	-	TRBV9	-	TGTGCCAGCAGCCACTTAAACAGCGGTGAAGCTTTCTTT	CASSHLNSGEAFF
TRBJ2-5	12	TRBD1	TRBV12-3/TRBV12-4	-	TGTGCCAGCAGTTTACGGGACAGCCCTGGGTACTTC	CASSLRDSPGYF
TRBJ1-6	15	-	TRBV12-3/TRBV12-4	-	TGTGCCAGCAGTTTTATCATGGGAGGCAGTTCACCCCTCCACTTT	CASSFIMGGSSPLHF
TRBJ2-3	13	TRBD1	TRBV4-1	-	TGCGCCAGCGCCGGACAGGGTACAGATACGCAGTATTTT	CASAGQGTDTQYF
TRBJ2-2	16	TRBD2	TRBV9	-	TGTGCCAGCAGCCGACTAGCGGGGGGTTGGACCGGGGAGCTGTTTTTT	CASSRLAGGWTGELFF
TRBJ1-2	12	-	TRBV20-1	once	TGCAGTGCTAGAGTGCGTGGGGGAGGCTACACCTTC	CSARVRGGGYTF
TRBJ2-7	13	-	TRBV4-1	-	TGCGCCAGCAGCCGGGACACTCTCTACGAGCAGTACTTC	CASSRDTLYEQYF
TRBJ1-2	16	-	TRBV18	-	TGTGCCAGCTCACCTCCCGGGGCCACGGACTACTATGGCTACACCTTC	CASSPPGATDYYGYTF
TRBJ2-6	18	TRBD1	TRBV18	-	TGTGCCAGCTCACCAGTGGCGACAGGGGACTCTGGGGCCAACGTCCTGACTTTC	CASSPVATGDSGANVLTF
TRBJ1-6	14	TRBD1	TRBV6-5	-	TGTGCCACTAAACCCACAGGGGTCGGTTCACCCCTCCACTTT	CATKPTGVGSPLHF
TRBJ1-1	16	-	TRBV27	-	TGTGCCAGCAGTCCGCCCCCAGAGGAGGATGGCACTGAAGCTTTCTTT	CASSPPPEEDGTEAFF
TRBJ2-7	16	-	TRBV11-2	-	TGTGCCAGCAGTCCACTCCGGTCGGGACACCCCTACGAGCAGTACTTC	CASSPLRSGHPYEQYF
TRBJ2-3	15	TRBD2	TRBV20-1	once	TGCAGTGCCCCTATTGGGGGGGGACGCACAGATACGCAGTATTTT	CSAPIGGGRTDTQYF
TRBJ2-5	13	-	TRBV7-2	-	TGTGCCAGCGTCCGAGGAGACCAAGAGACCCAGTACTTC	CASVRGDQETQYF
TRBJ2-1	15	TRBD1	TRBV2	-	TGTGCCAGCAGTGTTGAGGGGGCGGGCTACAATGAGCAGTTCTTC	CASSVEGAGYNEQFF
TRBJ2-1	14	TRBD2	TRBV20-1	-	TGCAGTGCTAGAAAGCGGGGGGCTTACAATGAGCAGTTCTTC	CSARKRGAYNEQFF
TRBJ1-5	14	-	TRBV12-3/TRBV12-4	-	TGTGCCAGCAGTTTTGGGCAGAGCAATCAGCCCCAGCATTTT	CASSFGQSNQPQHF
TRBJ2-3	15	TRBD2	TRBV20-1	-	TGCAGTGCTAGCAGGCGGGGGATAGGCGCAGATACGCAGTATTTT	CSASRRGIGADTQYF
TRBJ2-3	15	-	TRBV27	-	TGTGCCAGCAGCTTCCAGGGCGGGGTCACAGATACGCAGTATTTT	CASSFQGGVTDTQYF